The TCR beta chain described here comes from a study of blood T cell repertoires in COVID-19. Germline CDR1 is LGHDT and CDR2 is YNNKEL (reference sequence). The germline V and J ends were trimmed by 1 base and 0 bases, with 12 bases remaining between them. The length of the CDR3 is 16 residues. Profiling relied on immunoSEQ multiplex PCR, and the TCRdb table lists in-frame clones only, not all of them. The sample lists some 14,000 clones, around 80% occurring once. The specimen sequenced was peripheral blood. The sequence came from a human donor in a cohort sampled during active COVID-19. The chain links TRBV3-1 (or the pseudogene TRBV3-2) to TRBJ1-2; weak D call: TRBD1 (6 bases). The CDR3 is CASSQAGQIPNYGYTF. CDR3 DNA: TGTGCCAGCAGCCAAGCCGGACAGATACCTAACTATGGCTACACCTTC.